This passage covers 8 T cell receptor beta chains from one sample sequenced in a study of T cell changes during pregnancy in multiple sclerosis. Clones were read by immunoSEQ multiplex PCR, and TCRdb kept only the in-frame ones, dropping some. The profile shows 25,000 to 35,000 clones, about 88% of them singletons. The sample consisted of CD4+ T cells from peripheral blood mononuclear cells, taken in the second trimester of pregnancy. The receptors derive from a female donor in good health, enrolled as a control in a pregnancy study.

The chain combines TRBV6-5 with TRBJ1-2, with D possibly TRBD1 on 5 matching bases. CDR1 is MNHEY and CDR2 is SVGAGI in the germline V gene. V was shortened by 7 bases and J by 8 bases, with 17 bases between the two germline ends. The CDR3 has 13 residues. The CDR3 loop reads CASTPREGRGYTF. The CDR3 DNA sequence: TGTGCCAGCACCCCGAGGGAGGGGCGAGGCTACACCTTC.

This clone has a handful of counts. The chain couples TRBV7-2 to TRBJ1-4; possible D gene TRBD1, 6 bases. V was pared by 5 bases and J by 15 bases, with 22 bases between. The germline CDR1 and CDR2 sequences are SGHTA and FQGNSA. This CDR3 has 14 amino acids. The chain's CDR3 is CASSPYAGGASLFF. In nucleotides, the CDR3 is TGTGCCAGCAGCCCATACGCGGGGGGGGCCTCCTTGTTTTTT.

The V gene is TRBV4-1, the J gene TRBJ2-1; 10 positions agree with TRBD2. The V segment lost 4 bases and the J segment 4 bases; nucleotides outside the gene matches: 7. CDR1 is MGHRA, CDR2 YSYEKL, per germline. The CDR3 is 16 amino acids. This chain's CDR3 is CASSPAKRGGYNEQFF. DNA of the CDR3: TGCGCCAGCAGCCCTGCGAAGCGGGGGGGGTACAATGAGCAGTTCTTC.

The chain combines TRBV19 with TRBJ1-2; TRBD1 matches 7 bases. Trimming took 7 bases from V and 5 from J; bases not matched to a gene: 16. The length of the CDR3 is 16 residues. Germline assignment: CDR1 LNHDA and CDR2 SQIVND (reference sequence). CDR3 coding DNA: TGTGCCAGTACCTCTATAGAACAACAGGGGATGTATGGCTACACCTTC. It specifies CASTSIEQQGMYGYTF.

This clone was observed once. This chain joins TRBV14 and TRBJ2-1; 8 bases map to TRBD1. Trimming removed 4 bases from V and 0 bases from J; junction bases left unmatched: 8. This CDR3 is 17 amino acids long. Germline CDR1 is SGHDN and CDR2 is FVKESK. The CDR3, as DNA: TGTGCCAGCAGCCGACAAAAAGGACAGGGCTCCTACAATGAGCAGTTCTTC. Protein sequence: CASSRQKGQGSYNEQFF.

The chain links TRBV6-5 to TRBJ1-1; a weak D match, TRBD1 (5 bases). The V gene's germline CDR1 is MNHEY and CDR2 SVGAGI. Trimming removed 4 bases from V and 1 base from J, with 13 bases in between. This CDR3 region has 15 residues. CDR3 in DNA: TGTGCCAGCAGTTCCCCACAGGAGTGGAACACTGAAGCTTTCTTT. Amino acids: CASSSPQEWNTEAFF.

This CDR3 reads CASSLEQGSSPLHF. The CDR3 DNA sequence: TGTGCCAGCAGTTTGGAACAGGGGAGCTCACCCCTCCACTTT. The V gene is TRBV27, the J gene TRBJ1-6; TRBD1 agrees at 7 bases. With 3 bases clipped from V and 10 bases from J, the junction kept 6 bases outside the gene matches. CDR1 MNHEY and CDR2 SMNVEV come from the germline V gene (reference sequence). The CDR3 is made up of 14 amino acids.

The J gene is TRBJ1-2, the V gene TRBV19; 8 nucleotides agree with TRBD1. The CDR3 runs 15 residues. Germline V gene sequence: CDR1 LNHDA, CDR2 SQIVND (reference sequence). V lost 6 bases to trimming and J lost 7 bases; unmatched junction nucleotides: 13. In DNA, the CDR3 is TGTGCCAGTAGCCTTGACAGGGGCCCGACCAGTGGCTACACCTTC. This encodes CASSLDRGPTSGYTF.